This T cell receptor beta chain was observed in a study of blood T cell repertoires in COVID-19. Study-wide background: Samples taken during acute and convalescent COVID-19 were collected in the United States, Italy and Spain. PBMCs, B-cell-depleted T cells, or T cells provided the cDNA or gDNA that made up the material.

CDR3 length: 15 amino acids. With 1 base removed from V and 3 bases from J, the gap between germline ends came to 10 bases. Germline-derived CDR1 and CDR2 are SGHRS and YFSETQ. This clone was recorded only once. In the authors' workflow: Reference gene primers were amplified, and this amplification served to estimate nucleated cell counts. Assay: immunoSEQ multiplex PCR; the TCRdb copy retains only in-frame clones and omits some. The DNA gave D and trimming, while V, J and clone size come from that table. The sample contains some 250,000 clones, about 82% of which appear only once. This clonotype was sampled from a man older than 75 with acute or convalescent COVID-19. Sequencing input: peripheral blood. V is TRBV5-1 and J is TRBJ2-2, with D unclear. CDR3: CASSLQVLDTGELFF. The CDR3 DNA reads as TGCGCCAGCAGCTTGCAGGTCTTAGACACCGGGGAGCTGTTTTTT.